A selection of T cell receptor beta chains follows, all from one sample in a study of cytomegalovirus exposure and HLA in healthy donors. Assay used: immunoSEQ multiplex PCR; TCRdb lists only in-frame clones, some missing. The sample lists 170,000 or so clones, roughly 87% seen once, with about 1.6% in the top ten. Sequencing input: PBMCs. The source of these receptors is a man in his forties or fifties in good health and CMV-seronegative. The CDR3 runs from the conserved cysteine through the conserved F or W. Each record gives: D gene, clone size, V gene, J gene, CDR3 length, CDR3 DNA, CDR3 protein. D genes are given only for firm matches. Not all rows give a size; the values are once, few, many and, for expanded clones, a class.

d_gene: NA; abundance: NA; v_gene: TRBV30; j_gene: TRBJ1-1; len: 13; CDR3nt: TGTGCCTGGAAATTTCAGGGCAAAACTGAAGCTTTCTTT; CDR3aa: CAWKFQGKTEAFF
d_gene: NA; abundance: NA; v_gene: TRBV7-2; j_gene: TRBJ1-1; len: 14; CDR3nt: TGTGCCAGCAGCTTACAGGGCCAGAACACTGAAGCTTTCTTT; CDR3aa: CASSLQGQNTEAFF
d_gene: NA; abundance: NA; v_gene: TRBV7-2; j_gene: TRBJ2-2; len: 16; CDR3nt: TGTGCCAGCAGCCCCATGCGACAGGCAAACACCGGGGAGCTGTTTTTT; CDR3aa: CASSPMRQANTGELFF
d_gene: TRBD1; abundance: NA; v_gene: TRBV4-1; j_gene: TRBJ2-5; len: 15; CDR3nt: TGCGCCAGCAGCCTGCGACAGGGGTCATCGGAGACCCAGTACTTC; CDR3aa: CASSLRQGSSETQYF
d_gene: NA; abundance: once; v_gene: TRBV6-1; j_gene: TRBJ1-1; len: 16; CDR3nt: TGTGCCAGCAGTGAATATGGGAGGGGGGCGTACACTGAAGCTTTCTTT; CDR3aa: CASSEYGRGAYTEAFF
d_gene: NA; abundance: NA; v_gene: TRBV29-1; j_gene: TRBJ1-2; len: 15; CDR3nt: TGCAGCGTTGGGTACAACAGGGAGCTTAACTATGGCTACACCTTC; CDR3aa: CSVGYNRELNYGYTF
d_gene: NA; abundance: few; v_gene: TRBV19; j_gene: TRBJ1-1; len: 17; CDR3nt: TGTGCCAGTTCTCCAGGGTTCGGCACCCTCATGAACACTGAAGCTTTCTTT; CDR3aa: CASSPGFGTLMNTEAFF
d_gene: TRBD1; abundance: NA; v_gene: TRBV6-1; j_gene: TRBJ2-2; len: 15; CDR3nt: TGTGCCAGCAGTGAATTCGGGACAGGGGCTGGGGAGCTGTTTTTT; CDR3aa: CASSEFGTGAGELFF
d_gene: TRBD1; abundance: NA; v_gene: TRBV28; j_gene: TRBJ2-5; len: 13; CDR3nt: TGTGCCAGCACCCAGGACAGGTTCAGGACCCAGTACTTC; CDR3aa: CASTQDRFRTQYF
d_gene: TRBD1; abundance: NA; v_gene: TRBV10-3; j_gene: TRBJ1-3; len: 13; CDR3nt: TGTGCGACTACACCGGGACAGGGAAACACCATATATTTT; CDR3aa: CATTPGQGNTIYF
d_gene: NA; abundance: once; v_gene: TRBV7-3; j_gene: TRBJ2-7; len: 18; CDR3nt: TGTGCCAGCAGCTTAATATATCAGACGAGCAGGGCCTCCTACGAGCAGTACTTC; CDR3aa: CASSLIYQTSRASYEQYF
d_gene: NA; abundance: NA; v_gene: TRBV6-1; j_gene: TRBJ2-7; len: 13; CDR3nt: TGTGCCAGCAGGGAAAGGGGTTCCTACGAGCAGTACTTC; CDR3aa: CASRERGSYEQYF
d_gene: TRBD1; abundance: NA; v_gene: TRBV9; j_gene: TRBJ1-2; len: 13; CDR3nt: TGTGCCAGCAGCGCCGGGACAGGGCATGGCTACACCTTC; CDR3aa: CASSAGTGHGYTF
d_gene: NA; abundance: few; v_gene: TRBV6-5; j_gene: TRBJ1-2; len: 14; CDR3nt: TGTGCCAGCAGGGATTCAGGAACGAACTATGGCTACACCTTC; CDR3aa: CASRDSGTNYGYTF
d_gene: TRBD2; abundance: NA; v_gene: TRBV4-2; j_gene: TRBJ2-1; len: 16; CDR3nt: TGTGCCAGCAGCCAGAAGCTAGCGGGAGTCCTCAATGAGCAGTTCTTC; CDR3aa: CASSQKLAGVLNEQFF